The 15 T cell receptor beta chains below come from one sample, sequenced in a study of neurological immune-mediated disorders. TCRdb re-called the 5' RACE reads with MiXCR, one entry per CDR3 protein. The sample yields 65,000 to 90,000 distinct CDR3 sequences, roughly 3.1% seen once. Sequenced material: PBMCs. These receptors were taken from a woman in her 50s with multiple sclerosis.

This clonotype has ten or more counts. The gene calls are TRBV20-1 and TRBJ2-1; D tentatively fits TRBD1 or TRBD2 (5 bases each). CDR1 and CDR2 (germline): DFQATT, SNEGSKA (reference sequence). V was shortened by 7 bases and J by 3 bases, with 16 bases between the two germline ends. The CDR3 covers 14 residues. The CDR3: CSVDGTDLYNEQFF. DNA for the CDR3: TGCAGTGTGGACGGGACGGATCTCTACAATGAGCAGTTCTTC.

This clonotype was seen repeatedly, ten times or more. The rearrangement joins TRBV5-1 to TRBJ1-3; no clear D. This CDR3 comprises 16 residues. CDR1 SGHRS and CDR2 YFSETQ come from the germline V gene. Trimming left V 0 bases short and J 0 bases short, with 10 bases between. CDR3 nucleotides: TGCGCCAGCAGCTTGGAGGGATCACGCTCTGGAAACACCATATATTTT. Its protein is CASSLEGSRSGNTIYF.

This clonotype was seen many times. The chain combines TRBV5-1 with TRBJ1-1; D remains ambiguous. CDR3 length: 13 amino acids. V gave up 4 bases and J gave up 4 bases, with 11 bases separating them. Germline V gene sequence: CDR1 SGHRS, CDR2 YFSETQ. CDR3 amino acids: CASSGSKFTEAFF. The CDR3 DNA reads as TGCGCCAGCAGCGGATCTAAATTCACTGAAGCTTTCTTT.

The table lists this clonotype with many counts. V and J are TRBV4-3 and TRBJ2-2; a weak D match, TRBD1 (6 bases). Deletions cut 2 bases from V and 4 bases from J, with 11 bases between. Germline lookup yields CDR1 LGHNA and CDR2 YSLEER. CDR3 size: 15 residues. The CDR3 sequence: CASSQHRGGTGELFF. The CDR3 DNA is TGCGCCAGCAGCCAACACCGAGGGGGCACCGGGGAGCTGTTTTTT.

There are many counts of this clonotype. The chain uses TRBV6-5 and TRBJ1-1, with D possibly being TRBD1 (5 bases). The ends were cut back, 7 bases at V and 0 bases at J, with 18 bases in the middle. Per germline, CDR1 MNHEY and CDR2 SVGAGI. The length of the CDR3 is 16 residues. The CDR3 spells CASTRGYSGVNTEAFF. CDR3 nucleotides: TGTGCCAGCACCCGGGGGTACTCGGGGGTGAACACTGAAGCTTTCTTT.

This clonotype was detected only a few times. The chain combines TRBV12-2 with TRBJ1-5; TRBD1, the table's D call, was not compared with the DNA. TRBV12-2 is tagged as a pseudogene. The CDR3 is 15 residues long. CDR3 region: CASRHLDRDNQPQHF. For the CDR3, the DNA is TGTGCAAGTCGCCATCTGGACAGGGACAATCAGCCCCAGCATTTT.

This clonotype was seen repeatedly, ten times or more. The chain uses TRBV11-2 and TRBJ1-4, with D perhaps matching TRBD1 (6 bases). This CDR3 region has 15 residues. V was clipped by 2 bases and J by 6 bases, with 13 bases between them. The V gene's germline CDR1 is SGHAT and CDR2 FQNNGV. In nucleotides, the CDR3 is TGTGCCAGCAGCTTACCGGGACATAGTGATGAAAAACTGTTTTTT. Protein sequence: CASSLPGHSDEKLFF.

This clonotype came up a few times. The V call is TRBV18, the J call TRBJ1-1; a weak D match, TRBD1 (6 bases). There are 16 residues in the CDR3. Germline V gives CDR1 KGHSH, CDR2 LQKENI. V was shortened by 2 bases and J by 1 base, with 14 bases between the two germline ends. The chain's CDR3 is CASSPRGDGGNTEAFF. The DNA for the CDR3 is TGTGCCAGCTCACCAAGGGGGGACGGGGGGAACACTGAAGCTTTCTTT.

In its sample, this clonotype was seen many times. The rearrangement links TRBV6-2 or TRBV6-3 to TRBJ1-2, with D perhaps TRBD1 (6 bases). The CDR3 has 16 amino acids. Trimming removed 6 bases at V and 6 bases at J, with 23 bases between. CDR1 is MNHEY, CDR2 SVGEGT, per germline. In DNA, the CDR3 is TGTGCCAGCAGACGTTCCGGTCACAGGGAAGTAAATGGCTACACCTTC. Its translation is CASRRSGHREVNGYTF.

There are many counts of this clonotype. The chain recombines TRBV4-2 with TRBJ2-3; D remains ambiguous. V lost 0 bases to trimming and J lost 4 bases, with 8 bases between them. There are 14 residues in the CDR3. Looked up from germline, CDR1 is LGHNA and CDR2 is YNFKEQ. Written as DNA, the CDR3 is TGTGCCAGCAGCCAAGATTTTCCCTCAGATACGCAGTATTTT. This gives the protein CASSQDFPSDTQYF.

In this sample, this clonotype turned up many times. The chain joins TRBV5-1 to TRBJ2-5; D is tentatively TRBD1 or TRBD2 (6 bases each). This CDR3 is built from 14 residues. Germline V lookup: CDR1 SGHRS, CDR2 YFSETQ. V lost 1 base and J lost 5, with 12 bases in between. DNA for the CDR3: TGCGCCAGCAGCTTGTCGGGGGCTTGGGAGACCCAGTACTTC. Amino acid sequence: CASSLSGAWETQYF. Based on the CDR3 plus reference TRBV5-1 and TRBJ2-5, the full variable domain is KAGVTQTPRYLIKTRGQQVTLSCSPISGHRSVSWYQQTPGQGLQFLFEYFSETQRNKGNFPGRFSGRQFSNSRSEMNVSTLELGDSALYLCASSLSGAWETQYFGPGTRLLVL.

This clonotype occurred many times. The gene calls are TRBV5-1 and TRBJ2-5; D unresolved. The CDR3 is made up of 15 amino acids. V dropped 0 bases and J dropped 2 bases, with 11 bases sitting between them. CDR1 SGHRS and CDR2 YFSETQ come from the germline V gene. The CDR3 region is CASSLGAGPQETQYF. The CDR3 bases are TGCGCCAGCAGCTTGGGAGCAGGCCCACAAGAGACCCAGTACTTC. The full variable domain, completed using reference TRBV5-1 and TRBJ2-5, is KAGVTQTPRYLIKTRGQQVTLSCSPISGHRSVSWYQQTPGQGLQFLFEYFSETQRNKGNFPGRFSGRQFSNSRSEMNVSTLELGDSALYLCASSLGAGPQETQYFGPGTRLLVL.

This clonotype was seen at least ten times. This sequence joins TRBV18 and TRBJ2-5; D gene ambiguous. This CDR3 is 15 amino acids long. V shed 0 bases and J shed 5 bases, with 13 bases lying between them. CDR1 KGHSH and CDR2 LQKENI come from the germline V gene. CDR3 coding DNA: TGTGCCAGCTCACCACCGGGGTCTAGAGTGGAGACCCAGTACTTC. The encoded protein is CASSPPGSRVETQYF.

There are many counts of this clonotype. The V and J genes are TRBV12-3 or TRBV12-4 and TRBJ2-2; 11 nucleotides align to TRBD2. The CDR3 covers 19 residues. The J segment lost 0 bases and the V segment lost 0 bases, leaving 6 bases of the junction unmatched. The CDR3 DNA sequence: TGTGCCAGCAGTTTAGCCCCCCGACTAGCGGGGACGAACACCGGGGAGCTGTTTTTT. Encoded protein: CASSLAPRLAGTNTGELFF.

The table lists this clonotype with many counts. The chain joins TRBV4-3 to TRBJ2-6; D is ambiguous. This CDR3 has 15 residues. Trimming cost V 0 bases and J 2 bases, with 5 bases left between them. Germline V CDR1 and CDR2: LGHNA, YSLEER. DNA for the CDR3: TGCGCCAGCAGCCAAGATGCGACTGGGGCCAACGTCCTGACTTTC. The encoded protein is CASSQDATGANVLTF.